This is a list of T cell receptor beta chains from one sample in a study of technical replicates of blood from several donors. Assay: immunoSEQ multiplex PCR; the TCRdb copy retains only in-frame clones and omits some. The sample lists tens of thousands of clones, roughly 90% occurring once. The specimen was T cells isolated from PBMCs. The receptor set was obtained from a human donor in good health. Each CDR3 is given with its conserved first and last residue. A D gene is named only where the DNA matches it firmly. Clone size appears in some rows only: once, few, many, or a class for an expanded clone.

CASSGTGDKEQYF TGTGCCAGCAGTGGAACAGGGGATAAGGAGCAGTACTTC TRBJ2-7 . TRBV6-1 TRBD1
CASSAAGVETQYF TGTGCCAGCAGTGCAGCGGGAGTTGAGACCCAGTACTTC TRBJ2-5 . TRBV6-6 TRBD2
CASSSLAGGSGEQYF TGTGCCAGCAGTTCTCTAGCGGGAGGGAGTGGCGAGCAGTACTTC TRBJ2-7 . TRBV7-2 TRBD2
CASGLGTGDEQYF TGTGCTAGTGGTTTGGGGACAGGGGACGAGCAGTACTTC TRBJ2-7 . TRBV12-5 TRBD1
CASSLGKTSGITDTQYF TGCGCCAGCAGCTTGGGAAAGACTAGCGGGATCACAGATACGCAGTATTTT TRBJ2-3 once TRBV5-1 TRBD2
CASTRGDGYTF TGTGCCAGCACTCGGGGGGACGGCTACACCTTC TRBJ1-2 few TRBV6-5 .
CASSLSGEGQGNDGYTF TGTGCCAGCAGTTTATCTGGGGAGGGACAGGGGAATGATGGCTACACCTTC TRBJ1-2 . TRBV27 TRBD1
CASSFSRGAPFFQPQHF TGTGCCAGCAGCTTTTCGCGGGGGGCTCCTTTCTTTCAGCCCCAGCATTTT TRBJ1-5 . TRBV5-6 .
CASSMDREIADTQYF TGTGCCAGTAGTATGGACAGGGAAATCGCAGATACGCAGTATTTT TRBJ2-3 . TRBV19 TRBD1
CAISPLLNEQYF TGTGCCATCAGTCCGCTCCTAAACGAGCAGTACTTC TRBJ2-7 . TRBV10-3 .
CASSEDRGFYGYTF TGTGCCAGCAGTGAAGACAGGGGCTTCTATGGCTACACCTTC TRBJ1-2 . TRBV2 TRBD1
CASSFGTSGSYEQYF TGTGCCAGCAGCTTTGGGACTAGCGGGTCATACGAGCAGTACTTC TRBJ2-7 . TRBV5-4 TRBD2
CASSLGQTEAFF TGTGCCAGCAGCCTAGGACAGACTGAAGCTTTCTTT TRBJ1-1 . TRBV11-2 .
CASSLLGLNTIYF TGTGCCAGCAGCTTACTCGGGTTAAACACCATATATTTT TRBJ1-3 . TRBV5-4 .
CASSAMTGGGNEQFF TGTGCCAGCAGCGCTATGACAGGGGGTGGTAATGAGCAGTTCTTC TRBJ2-1 . TRBV7-9 TRBD1
CASSMSDSYEQYF TGTGCCAGTAGTATGTCAGACTCCTACGAGCAGTACTTC TRBJ2-7 . TRBV19 .
CASSLTLQGVGETQYF TGTGCCAGCAGCTTAACTTTGCAGGGTGTAGGAGAGACCCAGTACTTC TRBJ2-5 . TRBV11-2 .
CASRDRGVTEAFF TGTGCCAGCAGGGACAGGGGGGTAACTGAAGCTTTCTTT TRBJ1-1 once TRBV27 TRBD1
CASSPRGQGLYEQYF TGTGCCAGCAGTCCTAGGGGACAGGGGCTCTACGAGCAGTACTTC TRBJ2-7 . TRBV9 TRBD1
CASSLIGDQPQHF TGTGCCAGCAGCTTGATCGGAGACCAGCCCCAGCATTTT TRBJ1-5 . TRBV7-2 .
CASSRDRGINEQFF TGTGCCAGCAGCCGGGACAGGGGTATCAATGAGCAGTTCTTC TRBJ2-1 . TRBV11-3 TRBD1
CASSLTAGQALYGYTF TGTGCCAGCAGCTTAACTGCGGGACAGGCCCTATATGGCTACACCTTC TRBJ1-2 once TRBV13 TRBD1
CASKLSGNTIYF TGTGCCAGCAAGCTCTCTGGAAACACCATATATTTT TRBJ1-3 . TRBV21-1 .
CSFRTGRYEQYF TGCAGCTTTCGGACAGGGCGCTACGAGCAGTACTTC TRBJ2-7 . TRBV29-1 TRBD1
CASSLRGAYSNQPQHF TGTGCCAGCAGTTTACGGGGGGCATATAGCAATCAGCCCCAGCATTTT TRBJ1-5 . TRBV28 .
CASSLAGTGSTGELFF TGTGCCAGCAGCTTAGCCGGGACAGGGTCCACCGGGGAGCTGTTTTTT TRBJ2-2 . TRBV11-2 TRBD1
CASSGQGPTEAFF TGTGCCAGCTCTGGACAGGGTCCCACTGAAGCTTTCTTT TRBJ1-1 . TRBV18 TRBD1
CASTYGVEAFF TGTGCCAGCACCTACGGGGTTGAAGCTTTCTTT TRBJ1-1 . TRBV6-5 .
CASSSNRGGSVQPQHF TGTGCCAGCAGTTCGAATCGAGGGGGTTCGGTTCAGCCCCAGCATTTT TRBJ1-5 . TRBV28 .
CASSFGQGGGYTF TGTGCCAGCAGTTTTGGACAGGGAGGCGGCTACACCTTC TRBJ1-2 . TRBV27 TRBD1
CASSSGITYEQYF TGTGCCAGTAGTAGCGGGATAACCTACGAGCAGTACTTC TRBJ2-7 . TRBV19 .
CASSWDTNYGYTF TGTGCCAGCAGCTGGGACACCAACTATGGCTACACCTTC TRBJ1-2 . TRBV7-9 .
CASSLEAGGRNTEAFF TGCGCCAGCAGCTTGGAAGCAGGGGGCCGAAACACTGAAGCTTTCTTT TRBJ1-1 once TRBV5-1 TRBD1
CASSISAGNYGYTF TGTGCCAGTAGTATAAGTGCAGGGAACTATGGCTACACCTTC TRBJ1-2 . TRBV19 .
CASSRGLEGKVHEQYF TGCGCCAGCAGCCGGGGACTAGAAGGGAAGGTCCACGAGCAGTACTTC TRBJ2-7 . TRBV4-1 TRBD2
CASSVGWAATNEKLFF TGTGCCAGCAGTGTAGGCTGGGCCGCAACTAATGAAAAACTGTTTTTT TRBJ1-4 . TRBV6-1 .
CASADRDRVVDTQYF TGTGCCAGCGCAGACCGGGACAGGGTCGTAGATACGCAGTATTTT TRBJ2-3 . TRBV28 TRBD1
CASSAGGYLPYEQYF TGTGCCAGTAGTGCCGGAGGGTATCTTCCCTACGAGCAGTACTTC TRBJ2-7 . TRBV19 .
CASSWGHSTYNEQFF TGTGCCAGCAGTTGGGGACATTCTACCTACAATGAGCAGTTCTTC TRBJ2-1 . TRBV6-5 .
CAISDGTGGSNQPQHF TGTGCCATCAGCGATGGGACAGGGGGGAGCAATCAGCCCCAGCATTTT TRBJ1-5 . TRBV10-3 TRBD1
CASSSPGQGADGYTF TGTGCCAGCAGTTCACCGGGACAGGGGGCGGATGGCTACACCTTC TRBJ1-2 . TRBV28 TRBD1
CASSPGGFGNTIYF TGTGCCAGCAGTCCTGGGGGGTTTGGAAACACCATATATTTT TRBJ1-3 . TRBV28 .
CASSYTRDRVNHEQYF TGTGCCAGCAGTTACACCCGGGACAGGGTGAATCACGAGCAGTACTTC TRBJ2-7 . TRBV6-5 TRBD1
CASSVFGDNAYEQYF TGTGCCAGCAGCGTTTTCGGGGACAATGCCTACGAGCAGTACTTC TRBJ2-7 . TRBV9 .
CASSKAAFDGYTF TGTGCCAGCAGTAAGGCGGCATTTGATGGCTACACCTTC TRBJ1-2 . TRBV11-3 .
CASSPIQGTNTEAFF TGTGCCAGCAGCCCAATTCAGGGGACGAACACTGAAGCTTTCTTT TRBJ1-1 . TRBV5-4 .